This TCR beta chain was captured by sequencing in a study of T-cell reconstitution after alpha-beta-depleted transplantation in children. Broader study findings: Several hundred expanded graft clones reportedly gave rise to the alpha-beta T cells present about two months after transplant. TCRbeta diversity was high at day 60 in some patients (a result of surviving recipient T cells and thymic progenitors). T cells produced anew were the main source of T-cell counts and diversity one year after transplant.

TCRbeta library preparation incorporated unique molecular identifiers. TCRdb redid the calling of the PCR reads with MiXCR, one entry per CDR3 protein. The sample comprises approximately 980,000 distinct CDR3 sequences, under 30% of which are singletons, and about 28% rests with the top ten. This clonotype was detected a few times. Its antigen is not known. CDR3 length: 13 residues. Germline loops: CDR1 SGHTA, CDR2 FQGNSA. V dropped 5 bases and J dropped 3 bases, with 9 bases sitting between them. The chain links TRBV7-2 to TRBJ2-3; D is uncertain. The receptor's source is a boy in the first two years of life who had a stem cell transplant for SCID, so the T cells may come from the graft donor. The input for sequencing was PBMCs, mostly from graft donor cells, taken 360 days after TCRalphabeta/CD19-depleted stem cell transplant. The CDR3 spells CASSRPKTDTQYF. The CDR3 DNA is TGTGCCAGCAGCCGACCTAAAACAGATACGCAGTATTTT.